Listed here is a single T cell receptor (beta chain). Antigen unknown. Time point specified: baseline, week 1 (first vaccination visit). Treatment noted: pre-vaccination baseline after standard-of-care therapy. Donor tumors were new WHO grade 3 or 4 IDH1-mutant, ATRX-lost astrocytomas. The data originate from a study of a mutant IDH1 vaccine in newly diagnosed glioma. Study context: The treated group averaged roughly 40 years old and was 62.5% male, approximately 38% female. Before enrollment, the patients had been treated with radiotherapy alone, temozolomide alone, or both together. Most of them had received both.

Study results and limitations: A vaccine-induced immune response developed in 93.3% of the patients.

The V gene's germline CDR1 is MGHDK and CDR2 SYGVNS. Trimming stripped 2 bases from V and 8 bases from J, with 15 bases between. This CDR3 is 15 amino acids long. This table comes from immunoSEQ multiplex PCR, and its TCRdb copy is limited to in-frame clones, with some not included. The sample yields about 51,000 clones, over 65% seen once. Sample: PBMCs, taken from a glioma patient treated with radiotherapy, temozolomide or both. The sequence derives from a woman aged 40 to 50 with glioma. V gene TRBV25-1 combines with J gene TRBJ1-4; D gene unclear. The CDR3 reads CASSEPDTFGEKLFF. The CDR3 DNA reads TGTGCCAGCAGTGAACCCGACACGTTCGGAGAAAAACTGTTTTTT.